This T cell receptor beta chain came from a study of T cell changes during pregnancy in multiple sclerosis. V was cut by 1 base and J by 4 bases, with 12 bases left in between. Germline V gene lookup returns CDR1 SGHRS and CDR2 YFSETQ. The CDR3 has 15 amino acids. Some clones are missing from TCRdb's copy, which holds only in-frame ones; the method was immunoSEQ multiplex PCR. Of 90,000 to 95,000 clones listed, approximately 92% are singletons. The sample consisted of peripheral blood, taken in the first trimester of pregnancy. This rearrangement joins TRBV5-1 to TRBJ2-1, with a weak D call TRBD1 (6 bases). The source of this sequence is a female donor with multiple sclerosis, enrolled in a pregnancy study. CDR3 sequence reads: CASSLMAGAYNEQFF. The DNA for the CDR3 is TGCGCCAGCAGCTTGATGGCAGGGGCTTACAATGAGCAGTTCTTC.